The clone carrying this T cell receptor beta chain was seen a handful of times. Study processing details: Reference gene primer amplification yielded estimated nucleated cell counts. TCRdb's copy holds only in-frame clones and misses some; the assay was immunoSEQ multiplex PCR. V, J and clone size derive from that table, while D and trimming were established from the DNA sequence. The table has approximately 250,000 clones, 83% seen once. These data belong to a study of blood T cell repertoires in COVID-19. The wider study: Sites in the United States, Italy and Spain provided acute and convalescent COVID-19 samples. In each case, the material was cDNA or gDNA derived from T cells, B-cell-depleted T cells, or PBMCs.

The origin of this receptor is a human donor in a cohort sampled during active COVID-19. Material for sequencing was peripheral blood.

CDR3 in amino acids: CASSITSGSAFGNEQFF. The CDR3 coding sequence is TGCGCCAGCAGCATTACTAGCGGGAGTGCCTTTGGCAATGAGCAGTTCTTC. The chain couples TRBV5-1 to TRBJ2-1; 11 bases match TRBD2. Trimming removed 4 bases from V and 6 bases from J; junction bases left unmatched: 12. CDR3 size: 17 residues. CDR1 is SGHRS, CDR2 YFSETQ, per germline. Full variable domain (outside the CDR3, taken from reference TRBV5-1 and TRBJ2-1): KAGVTQTPRYLIKTRGQQVTLSCSPISGHRSVSWYQQTPGQGLQFLFEYFSETQRNKGNFPGRFSGRQFSNSRSEMNVSTLELGDSALYLCASSITSGSAFGNEQFFGPGTRLTVL.